A selection of T cell receptor beta chains follows, all from one sample in a study of regulatory T cells in long-lasting Graves disease. TCRdb used MiXCR to reprocess the multiplex PCR reads, holding one entry per CDR3 protein. The table lists some 230,000 distinct CDR3 sequences, about 16% of them singletons. Sequencing was performed on peripheral blood mononuclear cells (PBMCs), taken at new diagnosis, from a patient treated with antithyroid drugs. All receptors come from a female donor with Graves disease. Both conserved end residues are part of each CDR3. A D gene is named only where the DNA matches it firmly.

V: TRBV28
J: TRBJ1-1
D: NA
CDR3: CASSLVDRTNTEAFF

V: TRBV7-2
J: TRBJ2-1
D: TRBD2
CDR3: CASSLTSLGNEQFF

V: TRBV20-1
J: TRBJ1-1
D: NA
CDR3: CSAKQGHMNTEAFF

V: TRBV20-1
J: TRBJ2-7
D: TRBD2
CDR3: CSASPQTRTSGKYEQYF

V: TRBV30
J: TRBJ2-2
D: NA
CDR3: CAWSTDFGTGELFF

V: TRBV19
J: TRBJ1-4
D: NA
CDR3: CASRGTVGEKLFF

V: TRBV12-3/TRBV12-4
J: TRBJ2-5
D: TRBD2
CDR3: CASREIGLAETQYF

V: TRBV6-2/TRBV6-3
J: TRBJ2-7
D: TRBD1
CDR3: CASSYSIQGTGAYEQYF

V: TRBV11-3
J: TRBJ2-7
D: NA
CDR3: CASSSVAAYEQYF

V: TRBV7-9
J: TRBJ1-1
D: NA
CDR3: CASSPRQLNTEAFF

V: TRBV18
J: TRBJ1-1
D: NA
CDR3: CASSPRADNTEAFF

V: TRBV20-1
J: TRBJ1-2
D: TRBD1
CDR3: CSASGSSDRAQGDYGYTF

V: TRBV9
J: TRBJ2-4
D: NA
CDR3: CASSVGSGMAKNIQYF

V: TRBV20-1
J: TRBJ1-2
D: TRBD1
CDR3: CSAIGQGSGYTF

V: TRBV12-3/TRBV12-4
J: TRBJ2-6
D: NA
CDR3: CASSEGSGANVLTF

V: TRBV7-9
J: TRBJ1-4
D: TRBD1
CDR3: CASSESDRVNEKLFF

V: TRBV15
J: TRBJ2-7
D: NA
CDR3: CATSGTTGKPPYEQYF

V: TRBV10-3
J: TRBJ2-1
D: NA
CDR3: CAISPQGPNNEQFF

V: TRBV5-1
J: TRBJ1-1
D: NA
CDR3: CASSLGRQILNTEAFF

V: TRBV18
J: TRBJ1-1
D: TRBD1
CDR3: CASSPWTGLNTEAFF

V: TRBV18
J: TRBJ2-7
D: NA
CDR3: CASSPPGGSYEQYF

V: TRBV24-1
J: TRBJ2-1
D: NA
CDR3: CATSDFGAGYNEQFF

V: TRBV9
J: TRBJ2-7
D: TRBD2
CDR3: CASSVEGTSGIGEQYF

V: TRBV6-4
J: TRBJ2-4
D: NA
CDR3: CASLLISQGTLAKNIQYF

V: TRBV20-1
J: TRBJ2-7
D: TRBD2
CDR3: CSARDSGREASSSYEQYF

V: TRBV2
J: TRBJ2-2
D: NA
CDR3: CASMGDRGTGELFF

V: TRBV27
J: TRBJ1-2
D: NA
CDR3: CASRFNLVGNYGYTF

V: TRBV30
J: TRBJ2-7
D: NA
CDR3: CAWRAQGLRTYEQYF

V: TRBV7-2
J: TRBJ2-5
D: NA
CDR3: CASSLAGVTETQYF

V: TRBV6-1
J: TRBJ1-2
D: NA
CDR3: CASRDRRSNYGYTF

V: TRBV28
J: TRBJ2-7
D: TRBD2
CDR3: CASRAGRAYEQYF

V: TRBV6-1
J: TRBJ2-2
D: NA
CDR3: CASRMLKTGELFF

V: TRBV19
J: TRBJ2-7
D: NA
CDR3: CASSIQLTRFDEQYF

V: TRBV7-9
J: TRBJ2-1
D: NA
CDR3: CASSLFGDNEQFF

V: TRBV5-5
J: TRBJ2-5
D: NA
CDR3: CASSGGTEGETQYF

V: TRBV11-2
J: TRBJ2-1
D: TRBD2
CDR3: CASSLLSSGNEQFF

V: TRBV12-3/TRBV12-4
J: TRBJ2-3
D: NA
CDR3: CASSIRILSTDTQYF

V: TRBV12-3/TRBV12-4
J: TRBJ1-6
D: NA
CDR3: CASSSQGIYNSPLHF

V: TRBV4-1
J: TRBJ2-5
D: NA
CDR3: CASSPGTQETQYF

V: TRBV11-2
J: TRBJ1-3
D: NA
CDR3: CASSSLLWGAGGNTIYF

V: TRBV4-3
J: TRBJ1-2
D: TRBD1
CDR3: CASSLEAFQGAHGYTF

V: TRBV9
J: TRBJ1-2
D: TRBD1
CDR3: CASSGDRTRNYGYTF